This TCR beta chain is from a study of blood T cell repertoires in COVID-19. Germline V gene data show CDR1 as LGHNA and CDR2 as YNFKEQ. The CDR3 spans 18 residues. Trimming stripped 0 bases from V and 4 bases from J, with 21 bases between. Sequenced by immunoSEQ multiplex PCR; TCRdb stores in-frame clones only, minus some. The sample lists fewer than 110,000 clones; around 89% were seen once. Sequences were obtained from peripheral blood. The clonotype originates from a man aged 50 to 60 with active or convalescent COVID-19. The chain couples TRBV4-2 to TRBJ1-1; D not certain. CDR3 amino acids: CASSQEVRGWGRGTEAFF. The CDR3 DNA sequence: TGTGCCAGCAGCCAAGAAGTCCGGGGTTGGGGTCGGGGCACTGAAGCTTTCTTT.